These 27 T cell receptor beta chains share one sample of origin, sequenced in a study of OX40 agonist ivuxolimab in advanced cancers. Produced via immunoSEQ multiplex PCR; TCRdb's table is partial and in-frame only. The table shows 35,000 to 40,000 clones, with 82% occurring only once. The sample was CD4+ or CD8+ T cells sorted from blood, taken in a trial of the OX40 agonist ivuxolimab. The receptors come from an adult with an advanced solid tumor such as melanoma, head and neck, liver or kidney cancer.

This clone showed up just once. The chain combines TRBV5-4 with TRBJ2-6; 7 nucleotides line up with TRBD2. V lost 0 bases to trimming and J lost 0 bases; unmatched junction nucleotides: 9. The CDR3 extends over 19 amino acids. From germline, CDR1 is SGHNT and CDR2 YYREEE (reference sequence). CDR3 bases: TGTGCCAGCAGCTTGGATTGGGAGGGAGACCTCTCTGGGGCCAACGTCCTGACTTTC. Protein sequence: CASSLDWEGDLSGANVLTF.

The V call is TRBV27, the J call TRBJ2-3; D might be TRBD1 (6 bases). Germline V gene sequence: CDR1 MNHEY, CDR2 SMNVEV (reference sequence). Trimming took off 4 bases at V and 0 bases at J, with 17 bases between the two ends. The CDR3 runs to 17 residues. As DNA, the CDR3 is TGTGCCAGCAGTTCCCGAGGGACACTACTTAGCACAGATACGCAGTATTTT. Translating gives CASSSRGTLLSTDTQYF.

The chain uses TRBV2 and TRBJ2-7, with D possibly matching TRBD1 (6 bases). Per the germline V gene, CDR1 is SNHLY and CDR2 is FYNNEI. There are 12 residues in the CDR3. V dropped 6 bases and J dropped 4 bases, with 10 bases sitting between them. The CDR3 loop reads CASSGQRYEQYF. CDR3 DNA: TGTGCCAGCAGCGGACAGAGGTACGAGCAGTACTTC. Complete variable domain (other parts from reference TRBV2 and TRBJ2-7): EPEVTQTPSHQVTQMGQEVILRCVPISNHLYFYWYRQILGQKVEFLVSFYNNEISEKSEIFDDQFSVERPDGSNFTLKIRSTKLEDSAMYFCASSGQRYEQYFGPGTRLTVT.

This rearrangement joins TRBV19 to TRBJ1-5; 8 positions match TRBD1. Germline V lookup: CDR1 LNHDA, CDR2 SQIVND (reference sequence). Trimming removed 5 bases from V and 5 bases from J; junction bases left unmatched: 8. The CDR3 length is 15 residues. The chain's CDR3 is CASSPDREVYQPQHF. The CDR3 nucleotides are TGTGCCAGTAGTCCGGACAGGGAAGTTTATCAGCCCCAGCATTTT.

The chain couples TRBV7-9 to TRBJ2-7; D unresolved. The germline V gene has CDR1 SEHNR and CDR2 FQNEAQ (reference sequence). The length of the CDR3 is 13 residues. V was shortened by 5 bases and J by 3 bases, with 11 bases between the two germline ends. CDR3 nucleotide sequence: TGTGCCAGCAGCCCCGGACCATACTACGAGCAGTACTTC. Translating it yields CASSPGPYYEQYF.

CDR3 sequence reads: CASSPGNSGNTIYF. DNA for the CDR3: TGTGCCAGCAGCCCGGGAAACTCTGGAAACACCATATATTTT. The chain joins TRBV5-4 to TRBJ1-3; unclear D gene. CDR1 is SGHNT, CDR2 YYREEE, per germline (reference sequence). This CDR3 spans 14 amino acids. Trimming removed 4 bases at V and 0 bases at J, with 8 bases between. The full variable domain, with the rest looked up from reference TRBV5-4 and TRBJ1-3, is ETGVTQSPTHLIKTRGQQVTLRCSSQSGHNTVSWYQQALGQGPQFIFQYYREEENGRGNFPPRFSGLQFPNYSSELNVNALELDDSALYLCASSPGNSGNTIYFGEGSWLTVV.

This clone was seen a single time. The gene calls are TRBV4-3 and TRBJ2-2; D is undetermined. Germline V gene sequence: CDR1 LGHNA, CDR2 YSLEER. V was trimmed by 2 bases and J by 4 bases, leaving 14 bases between them. The CDR3 sequence is 16 residues long. The CDR3 spells CASSQLATRLTGELFF. The CDR3 DNA is TGCGCCAGCAGCCAATTGGCCACGAGACTCACCGGGGAGCTGTTTTTT.

This chain links TRBV5-4 with TRBJ2-1, with TRBD2 identical over 10 bases. Germline lookup yields CDR1 SGHNT and CDR2 YYREEE (reference sequence). After removal of 4 bases from V and 4 bases from J, the junction contained 5 bases not matched to a gene. CDR3 length: 15 amino acids. CDR3 region: CASSTASGGYNEQFF. CDR3 DNA: TGTGCCAGCAGCACCGCTAGCGGGGGATACAATGAGCAGTTCTTC.

This chain connects TRBV7-2 to TRBJ2-5; D gene uncertain. The CDR3 is 15 amino acids. V was pared by 0 bases and J by 1 base, with 9 bases between. The germline V gene encodes CDR1 SGHTA and CDR2 FQGNSA. The CDR3 sequence is CASSLAWGIQETQYF. Written as DNA, the CDR3 is TGTGCCAGCAGCTTAGCGTGGGGAATCCAAGAGACCCAGTACTTC.

V is TRBV15 and J is TRBJ1-2, with D unresolved. V was trimmed by 0 bases and J by 1 base, leaving 12 bases between them. From germline, CDR1 is LNHNV and CDR2 YYDKDF (reference sequence). The CDR3 has 16 residues. The CDR3 here is CATSREAVTSNYGYTF. The CDR3 coding sequence is TGTGCCACCAGCAGAGAAGCAGTAACTAGTAACTATGGCTACACCTTC.

The chain recombines TRBV11-3 with TRBJ2-1; 9 positions agree with TRBD1. Germline V gives CDR1 SGHNT, CDR2 YENEEA. CDR3 length: 15 amino acids. V shed 5 bases and J 6 bases; nucleotides not matched to a gene: 8. CDR3: CASSQFGTGPNEQFF. The CDR3 DNA sequence: TGTGCCAGCAGCCAATTCGGGACAGGGCCCAATGAGCAGTTCTTC.

The chain has TRBV5-8 and TRBJ2-6; no reliable D call. This CDR3 is 16 amino acids long. Per germline, CDR1 SGHTS and CDR2 YDEGEE. V gave up 1 base and J gave up 0 bases, with 8 bases separating them. The CDR3 here is CASSLYLSSGANVLTF. CDR3 in DNA: TGTGCCAGCAGCTTGTACTTATCCTCTGGGGCCAACGTCCTGACTTTC.

The chain has TRBV18 and TRBJ2-6; 7 positions match TRBD1. The length of the CDR3 is 18 residues. Trimming took 1 base from V and 2 from J; bases not matched to a gene: 8. The V gene's germline CDR1 is KGHSH and CDR2 LQKENI. In nucleotides, the CDR3 is TGTGCCAGCTCACCACTACCGGTCCAGGGGGCTGGGGCCAACGTCCTGACTTTC. Translating it yields CASSPLPVQGAGANVLTF.

CDR3 DNA sequence: TGTGCCAGCAGCTTGAAGGGTCGAGAGACCCAGTACTTC. Translating gives CASSLKGRETQYF. The chain is built from TRBV5-4 and TRBJ2-5, with no clear D. Deletions cut 1 base from V and 4 bases from J, with 8 bases between. The CDR3 has 13 residues. Germline loops: CDR1 SGHNT, CDR2 YYREEE (reference sequence).

V usage is TRBV25-1 and J usage is TRBJ2-2; D remains unclear. CDR1 and CDR2 (germline): MGHDK, SYGVNS. The CDR3 sequence is 13 residues long. Trimming took 4 bases from V and 1 from J, leaving 4 bases between them. This chain's CDR3 is CASSARNTGELFF. In DNA, the CDR3 is TGTGCCAGCAGTGCCCGGAACACCGGGGAGCTGTTTTTT.

The V and J genes are TRBV7-9 and TRBJ1-5; D gene unclear. Germline CDR1 SEHNR, CDR2 FQNEAQ (reference sequence). Trimming took 2 bases from V and 0 from J, leaving 5 bases between them. This CDR3 spans 14 amino acids. Written as DNA, the CDR3 is TGTGCCAGCAGCTTATCCTTTAGCAATCAGCCCCAGCATTTT. Encoded protein: CASSLSFSNQPQHF.

The chain is built from TRBV6-5 and TRBJ2-7; D possibly corresponds to TRBD1 (6 bases). The V gene lost 4 bases and the J gene lost 0 bases, with 10 bases spanning the gap. The CDR3 has 14 residues. Germline V gives CDR1 MNHEY, CDR2 SVGAGI. In DNA, the CDR3 is TGTGCCAGCAGTTCCCCGGACAGCTCCTACGAGCAGTACTTC. Amino acids: CASSSPDSSYEQYF.

The rearrangement joins TRBV4-1 to TRBJ1-1; 7 nucleotides align to TRBD1. After removal of 4 bases from V and 7 bases from J, the junction contained 6 bases not matched to a gene. The CDR3 length is 13 residues. Germline V CDR1 and CDR2: MGHRA, YSYEKL. The CDR3 region is CASSRQGRIEAFF. CDR3 nucleotides: TGCGCCAGCAGCCGACAGGGTCGGATTGAAGCTTTCTTT.

This clone was recorded only once. This chain joins TRBV14 and TRBJ2-5; unclear D gene. Deletions cut 3 bases from V and 2 bases from J, with 7 bases between. This CDR3 comprises 13 residues. CDR1 and CDR2 (germline): SGHDN, FVKESK. CDR3 sequence: CASSQQIQETQYF. The CDR3 region has the DNA TGTGCCAGCAGCCAGCAAATTCAAGAGACCCAGTACTTC.

This clone was observed a single time. The chain is built from TRBV28 and TRBJ2-2; D remains ambiguous. Looked up from germline, CDR1 is MDHEN and CDR2 is SYDVKM. V dropped 8 bases and J dropped 5 bases, with 6 bases sitting between them. The CDR3 runs to 11 residues. The CDR3, as DNA: TGTGCCAGCTGTGGGACCGGGGAGCTGTTTTTT. Translation gives CASCGTGELFF.

The chain recombines TRBV4-1 with TRBJ2-2, with a weak D call TRBD1 (5 bases). CDR3 size: 16 residues. V dropped 6 bases and J dropped 1 base, with 15 bases sitting between them. In germline, CDR1 is MGHRA, CDR2 YSYEKL. The CDR3 region has the DNA TGCGCCAGCAGTTTATTGTCGGACAAGAACACCGGGGAGCTGTTTTTT. Protein product: CASSLLSDKNTGELFF.

This clone was found once. V gene TRBV7-9 combines with J gene TRBJ2-5; 7 bases are shared with TRBD1. Judging by the DNA end, TRBJ2-7 fits better; the J call may be wrong. The CDR3 is 14 residues long. Germline values: CDR1 SEHNR, CDR2 FQNEAQ (reference sequence). This CDR3 reads CASSFTGVTYEQYF. CDR3 nucleotides: TGTGCCAGCAGCTTTACAGGGGTTACCTACGAGCAGTACTTC.

The V gene is TRBV9, the J gene TRBJ2-5; 7 nucleotides line up with TRBD1. The J segment lost 2 bases and the V segment lost 2 bases, leaving 3 bases of the junction unmatched. CDR3 length: 14 residues. Looked up from germline, CDR1 is SGDLS and CDR2 is YYNGEE. DNA of the CDR3: TGTGCCAGCAGCGTGGGACAGCTTCAAGAGACCCAGTACTTC. It specifies CASSVGQLQETQYF.

This sequence joins TRBV7-2 and TRBJ1-3; no clear D. Trimming removed 2 bases at V and 3 bases at J, with 11 bases between. Looked up from germline, CDR1 is SGHTA and CDR2 is FQGNSA. The CDR3 spans 15 residues. CDR3 sequence reads: CASSLIYRGGNTIYF. Here the CDR3 DNA reads TGTGCCAGCAGCTTAATATACCGGGGTGGAAACACCATATATTTT. Drawing the rest from reference TRBV7-2 and TRBJ1-3, the complete variable domain is GAGVSQSPSNKVTEKGKDVELRCDPISGHTALYWYRQSLGQGLEFLIYFQGNSAPDKSGLPSDRFSAERTGGSVSTLTIQRTQQEDSAVYLCASSLIYRGGNTIYFGEGSWLTVV.

The chain employs TRBV2 and TRBJ2-3; D perhaps matches TRBD2 (5 bases). Trimming removed 3 bases from V and 10 bases from J, with 11 bases in between. CDR1 SNHLY and CDR2 FYNNEI come from the germline V gene. There are 12 residues in the CDR3. CDR3 nucleotides: TGTGCCAGCAGTGAGAGGGCCGATGCGCAGTATTTT. It translates to CASSERADAQYF.

V usage is TRBV9 and J usage is TRBJ1-5; 10 bases fit TRBD1. CDR3 length equals 15 residues. V was clipped by 3 bases and J by 4 bases; unmatched bases: 4. Germline lookup yields CDR1 SGDLS and CDR2 YYNGEE. CDR3 bases: TGTGCCAGCAGCGGGACAGGGGGTCTAAATCAGCCCCAGCATTTT. Translation: CASSGTGGLNQPQHF.

The chain uses TRBV21-1 and TRBJ1-1. TRBV21-1 is recorded as a pseudogene. This CDR3 is built from 12 residues. The CDR3 reads CASSCHGTEAFF. The CDR3 bases are TGTGCCAGCAGCTGCCACGGCACTGAAGCTTTCTTT.